A single sample is the source of the 15 T cell receptor beta chains below, sequenced in a study of CD8 T cells in Susac syndrome. The RNA input was roughly 0.5 to 1 ug, and it was reverse transcribed with random hexamers. MiXCR, run by TCRdb on the immunoSEQ multiplex PCR reads, gives a single entry per CDR3 protein. The sample holds about 90,000 distinct CDR3 sequences, 85% to 95% seen once. The sequenced sample was CD8+ T cells from PBMCs. Receptor source: a human donor in good health.

The chain recombines TRBV13 with TRBJ1-2; maybe TRBD1 (5 bases). CDR3 length equals 15 residues. Germline CDR1 PRHDT, CDR2 FYEKMQ (reference sequence). With 6 bases removed from V and 5 bases from J, the gap between germline ends came to 19 bases. CDR3 residues: CASRPSDREPYGYTF. The CDR3, as DNA: TGTGCCAGCAGGCCAAGCGACAGAGAACCTTATGGCTACACCTTC.

This chain joins TRBV5-1 and TRBJ2-1; 8 positions match TRBD1. V lost 2 bases and J lost 0; bases outside the gene matches: 4. Germline-derived CDR1 and CDR2 are SGHRS and YFSETQ. The CDR3 has 16 amino acids. DNA of the CDR3: TGCGCCAGCAGCTTTTCTGGACAGGGCTCCTACAATGAGCAGTTCTTC. This translates into CASSFSGQGSYNEQFF.

J is TRBJ2-1 and V is TRBV3-1, with 9 nucleotides matching TRBD2. This CDR3 has 18 amino acids. V shed 0 bases, J shed 0 bases, and the junction held 6 bases outside the gene matches. CDR1 is LGHDT, CDR2 YNNKEL, per germline (reference sequence). The CDR3 region is CASSQEYSGGSSYNEQFF. CDR3 bases: TGTGCCAGCAGCCAAGAGTATAGCGGGGGTAGCTCCTACAATGAGCAGTTCTTC.

The chain combines TRBV4-1 with TRBJ2-7; no definite D call. Between the trimmed V and J ends, which lost 0 bases and 7 bases, there was a span of 16 bases. The CDR3 extends over 15 amino acids. CDR1 MGHRA and CDR2 YSYEKL come from the germline V gene. CDR3 sequence (DNA): TGCGCCAGCAGCCAAGATAGAGGAACTACTAAAGAGCAGTACTTC. Residues: CASSQDRGTTKEQYF.

The chain links TRBV9 to TRBJ1-2, with 7 bases fitting TRBD1. This CDR3 region has 16 residues. V trimming: 0 bases; J trimming: 0 bases; junction bases outside the gene matches: 5. Germline V lookup: CDR1 SGDLS, CDR2 YYNGEE. The CDR3 protein is CASSVATGVTNYGYTF. In DNA, the CDR3 is TGTGCCAGCAGCGTAGCCACAGGGGTGACTAACTATGGCTACACCTTC.

V is TRBV7-7 and J is TRBJ2-2, with D possibly matching TRBD2 (6 bases). V lost 8 bases and J 3 bases, leaving 13 bases between the germline ends. The CDR3 contains 14 residues. In germline, CDR1 is SSHAT, CDR2 FNYEAQ (reference sequence). The CDR3 bases are TGTGCCAGCCGAGTGGGGGGACACACCGGGGAGCTGTTTTTT. This gives the protein CASRVGGHTGELFF.

This sequence joins TRBV27 and TRBJ2-7, with TRBD1 matching 8 bases. The germline CDR1 and CDR2 sequences are MNHEY and SMNVEV (reference sequence). This CDR3 is 15 amino acids long. V shed 2 bases, J shed 1 base, and the junction held 4 bases outside the gene matches. CDR3: CASSLRTGTSYEQYF. CDR3 nucleotide sequence: TGTGCCAGCAGTTTAAGGACAGGGACTTCCTACGAGCAGTACTTC.

This clonotype was counted a single time. This sequence joins TRBV19 and TRBJ1-1; D is perhaps TRBD1 (6 bases). The CDR3 runs to 14 residues. V was trimmed by 8 bases and J by 0 bases, leaving 13 bases between them. Germline CDR1 and CDR2: LNHDA and SQIVND (reference sequence). The CDR3 region has the DNA TGTGCCAGTGCCCCCGGACAGATGAACACTGAAGCTTTCTTT. Its translation: CASAPGQMNTEAFF.

The genes are TRBV28 and TRBJ2-6; 7 bases map to TRBD1. V lost 6 bases, J lost 4 bases, and 15 bases stayed unmatched. This CDR3 comprises 18 residues. Per germline, CDR1 MDHEN and CDR2 SYDVKM. CDR3 loop: CASSKTGSLSLGANVLTF. The CDR3 DNA sequence: TGTGCCAGCAGCAAGACAGGGTCCCTTTCTCTGGGGGCCAACGTCCTGACTTTC.

The chain uses TRBV6-5 and TRBJ2-3, with D tentatively TRBD1 (7 bases). V gave up 8 bases and J gave up 4 bases, with 19 bases separating them. Germline values: CDR1 MNHEY, CDR2 SVGAGI. The CDR3 is 15 residues long. For the CDR3, the DNA is TGTGCCAGCCGGCCCGGAGGAGGGGGCCCAGATACGCAGTATTTT. Translated, it gives CASRPGGGGPDTQYF.

This clonotype was detected once. The chain uses TRBV6-4 and TRBJ1-5, with TRBD1 matching 7 bases. Looked up from germline, CDR1 is MRHNA and CDR2 is SNTAGT. CDR3 length: 15 residues. V trimming: 6 bases; J trimming: 3 bases; junction bases outside the gene matches: 8. The CDR3 DNA follows: TGTGCCAGCAGCCCGCAGGGGGGGAACAATCAGCCCCAGCATTTT. It codes for CASSPQGGNNQPQHF.

The V and J genes are TRBV7-8 and TRBJ1-1; D not certain. Trimming removed 5 bases from V and 9 bases from J, with 22 bases in between. Germline CDR1 and CDR2: SGHVS and FQNEAQ. This CDR3 contains 15 residues. The CDR3 spells CASSPRDSGGPKAFF. The CDR3 DNA sequence: TGTGCCAGCAGCCCCCGGGATAGTGGAGGACCAAAAGCTTTCTTT.

V and J are TRBV27 and TRBJ1-2; a possible D gene is TRBD1 (5 bases). Deletions cut 9 bases from V and 6 bases from J, with 14 bases between. This CDR3 is 12 amino acids long. Germline V CDR1 and CDR2: MNHEY, SMNVEV (reference sequence). CDR3 sequence: CASRRRGDGYTF. In nucleotides, the CDR3 is TGTGCCAGTAGAAGACGGGGCGATGGCTACACCTTC.

This clonotype has a single count. The chain combines TRBV13 with TRBJ1-3; a weak D match, TRBD1 (5 bases). V was clipped by 5 bases and J by 4 bases, with 15 bases between them. The germline V gene encodes CDR1 PRHDT and CDR2 FYEKMQ (reference sequence). This CDR3 has 15 amino acids. The CDR3 bases are TGTGCCAGCAGCCCAACAGGTCTAGGAGGAAACACCATATATTTT. Its protein product is CASSPTGLGGNTIYF.

This clonotype is a singleton in its sample. At one of its ends the junction is not consistent with the germline gene, which may arise from a read error. V and J are TRBV5-4 and TRBJ1-1; no definite D call. CDR1 and CDR2 from the germline V gene are SGHNT and YYREEE (reference sequence). The CDR3 has 13 amino acids. CDR3 sequence: CASSFETNTEAFF. CDR3 in DNA: TGTGCCAGCAGTTTTGAAACCAACACTGAAGCTTTTTTT. Looking up the rest from reference TRBV5-4 and TRBJ1-1 gives the full variable domain: ETGVTQSPTHLIKTRGQQVTLRCSSQSGHNTVSWYQQALGQGPQFIFQYYREEENGRGNFPPRFSGLQFPNYSSELNVNALELDDSALYLCASSFETNTEAFFGQGTRLTVV.